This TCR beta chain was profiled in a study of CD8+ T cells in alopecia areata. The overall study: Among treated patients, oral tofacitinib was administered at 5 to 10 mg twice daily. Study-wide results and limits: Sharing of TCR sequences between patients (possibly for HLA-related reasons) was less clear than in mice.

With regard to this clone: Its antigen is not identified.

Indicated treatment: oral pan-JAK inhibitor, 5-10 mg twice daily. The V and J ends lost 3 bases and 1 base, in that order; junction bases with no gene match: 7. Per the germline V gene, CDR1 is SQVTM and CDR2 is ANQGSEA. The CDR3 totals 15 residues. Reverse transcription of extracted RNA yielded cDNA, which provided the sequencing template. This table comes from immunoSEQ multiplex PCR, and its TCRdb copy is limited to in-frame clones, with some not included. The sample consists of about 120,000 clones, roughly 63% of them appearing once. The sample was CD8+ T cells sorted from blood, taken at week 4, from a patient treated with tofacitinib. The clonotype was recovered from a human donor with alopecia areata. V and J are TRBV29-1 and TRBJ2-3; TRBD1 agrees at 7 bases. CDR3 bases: TGCAGCGTTGATGGGACAGATACCGGCACAGATACGCAGTATTTT. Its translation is CSVDGTDTGTDTQYF.